The 8 T cell receptor beta chains below all came from one sample that was sequenced in a study of blood T cells in healthy people across ages (dated by TCRdb to about 2015). The library was prepared using 5' RACE. For sequencing, an Illumina HiSeq 2500 was employed. The second PCR ran for roughly 6 to 11 cycles and used a J-beta primer mix along with a sample-barcoded 5' primer. TCRdb reprocessing: public reads trimmed at Q25 with fastp, clones called with MiXCR, in-frame beta chains kept. Duplicate CDR3 protein sequences are folded into a single record with the most common DNA and genes. This sample has more than 700,000 distinct CDR3 sequences in its table, and 46% of those were observed once. 15% to 20% of the sample is in the top ten clones. The sample taken for sequencing was blood. The receptors originated from a man at least 80 years old in good health.

About this clonotype itself: The CDR3 does not close with the conserved phenylalanine or tryptophan, likely indicating a read error. The CDR3 spells CASSLYVGTGRTEAFL. For the CDR3, the DNA is TGTGCCAGCAGCTTATATGTCGGGACTGGGCGAACTGAAGCTTTCTTG. This sequence joins TRBV11-3 and TRBJ1-1, with a possible D match to TRBD1 (5 bases). Between the trimmed V and J ends, which lost 2 bases and 5 bases, there was a span of 18 bases. The germline V gene encodes CDR1 SGHNT and CDR2 YENEEA. The CDR3 sequence is 16 residues long.

This clonotype was counted between two and nine times. This sequence joins TRBV9 and TRBJ2-7; 8 nucleotides match TRBD2. The V gene end was trimmed by 0 bases and the J gene end by 7 bases; junction bases not matched to a gene: 18. This CDR3 region has 18 residues. Germline lookup yields CDR1 SGDLS and CDR2 YYNGEE. The CDR3: CASSVDPSGGATYNEQYF. CDR3 nucleotide sequence: TGTGCCAGCAGCGTAGACCCCAGCGGGGGCGCCACCTACAATGAGCAGTACTTC.

The chain combines TRBV29-1 with TRBJ2-5, with 8 bases that match TRBD2. Per germline, CDR1 SQVTM and CDR2 ANQGSEA. CDR3 size: 12 residues. V shed 7 bases, J shed 1 base, and the junction held 2 bases outside the gene matches. In DNA form, the CDR3 reads TGCAGCGCCGGGGGGGTCCAAGAGACCCAGTACTTC. Its protein is CSAGGVQETQYF.

The J gene is TRBJ2-3, the V gene TRBV7-3; 9 bases are shared with TRBD2. The CDR3 totals 16 residues. With V trimmed by 5 bases and J by 4 bases, 10 bases remained unmatched. Germline V gene sequence: CDR1 SGHTA, CDR2 FQGTGA. The CDR3 region has the DNA TGTGCCAGCAGCCCACGAGGGGGACTAGCATCAGATACGCAGTATTTT. This gives the protein CASSPRGGLASDTQYF.

This sequence joins TRBV29-1 and TRBJ2-3; D possibly corresponds to TRBD2 (5 bases). Trimming removed 7 bases from V and 2 bases from J, with 22 bases in between. This CDR3 has 16 amino acids. Germline CDR1 reads SQVTM; CDR2 reads ANQGSEA. In DNA, the CDR3 is TGCAGCGCGGCCGGAGAGCGGACGTCTTTCACAGATACGCAGTATTTT. This gives the protein CSAAGERTSFTDTQYF.

This chain uses TRBV20-1 with TRBJ2-3; a possible D gene is TRBD2 (5 bases). The CDR3 sequence is 14 residues long. CDR1 and CDR2 from the germline V gene are DFQATT and SNEGSKA (reference sequence). The V and J ends lost 8 bases and 2 bases respectively, with 17 bases between them. CDR3 sequence reads: CSIPLRGYTDTQYF. The CDR3 DNA follows: TGCAGTATCCCCCTCCGAGGGTACACAGATACGCAGTATTTT.

The J gene is TRBJ2-5, the V gene TRBV2; D may be TRBD1 (6 bases). The CDR3 totals 18 residues. The germline gives CDR1 SNHLY, CDR2 FYNNEI. The germline V and J ends were trimmed by 5 bases and 5 bases, with 27 bases remaining between them. CDR3 bases: TGTGCCAGCAGTAGGGACACCAAGGGAGTGCCCTCTGGGGAGACCCAGTACTTC. Protein sequence: CASSRDTKGVPSGETQYF.

The rearrangement joins TRBV7-2 to TRBJ2-5, with D uncertain. CDR3 length: 15 amino acids. Germline assignment: CDR1 SGHTA and CDR2 FQGNSA. V was cut by 0 bases and J by 11 bases, with 19 bases left in between. The CDR3 is CASSLALTATYGQYF. CDR3 coding DNA: TGTGCCAGCAGCTTAGCGTTGACTGCGACCTACGGGCAGTACTTC.